The present T cell receptor beta chain was sequenced within a study of T cell clones after liver transplantation. This CDR3 has 13 residues. Germline V gives CDR1 SGHTA, CDR2 FQGTGA. V dropped 11 bases and J dropped 4 bases, with 14 bases sitting between them. TCRdb keeps only in-frame clones here, not all; method: immunoSEQ multiplex PCR. The data show under 150,000 clones, with about nine tenths seen just once and approximately 0.84% held by the top ten. This receptor was obtained from a human patient who received a liver transplant. These T cells may partly come from the graft donor. This chain uses TRBV7-3 with TRBJ2-2; D unresolved. The sample in question was CD4+ T cells from blood, obtained 12 months after liver transplant. CDR3 region: CASSRQRTGELFF. As DNA, the CDR3 is TGTGCCTCCTCGCGGCAGCGCACCGGGGAGCTGTTTTTT.